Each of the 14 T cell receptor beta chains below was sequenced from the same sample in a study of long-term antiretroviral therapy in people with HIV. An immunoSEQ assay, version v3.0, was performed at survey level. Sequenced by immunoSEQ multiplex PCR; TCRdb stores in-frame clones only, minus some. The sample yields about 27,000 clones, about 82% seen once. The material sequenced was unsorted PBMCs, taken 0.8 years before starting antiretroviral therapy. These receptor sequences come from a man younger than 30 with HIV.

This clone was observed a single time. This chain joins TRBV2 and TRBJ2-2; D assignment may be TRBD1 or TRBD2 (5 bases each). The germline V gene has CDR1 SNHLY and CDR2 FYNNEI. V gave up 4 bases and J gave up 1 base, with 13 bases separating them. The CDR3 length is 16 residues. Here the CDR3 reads CASSGPGRVNTGELFF. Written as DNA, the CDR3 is TGTGCCAGCAGTGGGCCGGGACGGGTGAACACCGGGGAGCTGTTTTTT. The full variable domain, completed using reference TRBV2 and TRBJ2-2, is EPEVTQTPSHQVTQMGQEVILRCVPISNHLYFYWYRQILGQKVEFLVSFYNNEISEKSEIFDDQFSVERPDGSNFTLKIRSTKLEDSAMYFCASSGPGRVNTGELFFGEGSRLTVL.

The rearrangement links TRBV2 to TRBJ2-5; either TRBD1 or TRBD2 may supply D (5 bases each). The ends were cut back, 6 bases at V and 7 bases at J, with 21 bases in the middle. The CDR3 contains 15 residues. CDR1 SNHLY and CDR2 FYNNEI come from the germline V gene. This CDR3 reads CASSETYGTELTQYF. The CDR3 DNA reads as TGTGCCAGCAGCGAAACTTACGGGACCGAGCTGACCCAGTACTTC. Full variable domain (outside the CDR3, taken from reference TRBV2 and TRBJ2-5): EPEVTQTPSHQVTQMGQEVILRCVPISNHLYFYWYRQILGQKVEFLVSFYNNEISEKSEIFDDQFSVERPDGSNFTLKIRSTKLEDSAMYFCASSETYGTELTQYFGPGTRLLVL.

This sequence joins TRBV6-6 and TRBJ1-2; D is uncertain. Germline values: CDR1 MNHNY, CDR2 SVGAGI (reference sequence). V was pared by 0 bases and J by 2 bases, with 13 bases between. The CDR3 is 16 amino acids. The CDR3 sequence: CASSYSYPGVNYGYTF. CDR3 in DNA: TGTGCCAGCAGTTACTCCTATCCCGGGGTAAACTATGGCTACACCTTC.

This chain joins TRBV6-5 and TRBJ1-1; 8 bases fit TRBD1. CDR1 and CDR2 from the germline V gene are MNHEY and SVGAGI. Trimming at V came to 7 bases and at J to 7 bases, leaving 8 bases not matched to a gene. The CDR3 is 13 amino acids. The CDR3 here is CASTQDRGGEAFF. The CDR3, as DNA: TGTGCCAGCACGCAAGACAGGGGAGGTGAAGCTTTCTTT.

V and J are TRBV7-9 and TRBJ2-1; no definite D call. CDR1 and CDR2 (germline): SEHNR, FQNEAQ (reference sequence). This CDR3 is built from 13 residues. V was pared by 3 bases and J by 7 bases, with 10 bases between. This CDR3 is CASSFGPDNEQFF. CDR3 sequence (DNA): TGTGCCAGCAGCTTTGGGCCGGATAATGAGCAGTTCTTC.

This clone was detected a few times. CDR3 nucleotide sequence: TGTGCCAGCTCTCAAGACAGGGCCGGAACTGAAGCTTTCTTT. It is translated as CASSQDRAGTEAFF. The V gene is TRBV27, the J gene TRBJ1-1; the match to TRBD1 covers 7 bases. V dropped 8 bases and J dropped 5; count of bases not matched to a gene: 11. From germline, CDR1 is MNHEY and CDR2 SMNVEV (reference sequence). This CDR3 is built from 14 residues.

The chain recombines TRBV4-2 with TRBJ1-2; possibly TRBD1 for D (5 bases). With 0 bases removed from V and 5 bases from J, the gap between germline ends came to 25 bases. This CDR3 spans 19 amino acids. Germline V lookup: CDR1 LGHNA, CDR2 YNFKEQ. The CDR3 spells CASSQDLDTWPVLGYGYTF. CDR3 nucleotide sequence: TGTGCCAGCAGCCAAGACCTGGACACATGGCCGGTGCTAGGATATGGCTACACCTTC.

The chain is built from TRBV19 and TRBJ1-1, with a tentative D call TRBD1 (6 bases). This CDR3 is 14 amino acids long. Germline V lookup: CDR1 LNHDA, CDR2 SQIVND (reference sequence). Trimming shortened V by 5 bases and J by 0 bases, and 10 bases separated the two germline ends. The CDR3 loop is CASSADRMNTEAFF. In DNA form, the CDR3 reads TGTGCCAGTAGTGCCGACAGGATGAACACTGAAGCTTTCTTT.

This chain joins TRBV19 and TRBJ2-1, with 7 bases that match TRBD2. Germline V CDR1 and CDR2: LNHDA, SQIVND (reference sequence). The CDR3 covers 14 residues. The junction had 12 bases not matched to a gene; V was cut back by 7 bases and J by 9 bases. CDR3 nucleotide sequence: TGTGCCAGTACCGCCCTTACTAGCGCCAGTGAGCAGTTCTTC. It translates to CASTALTSASEQFF.

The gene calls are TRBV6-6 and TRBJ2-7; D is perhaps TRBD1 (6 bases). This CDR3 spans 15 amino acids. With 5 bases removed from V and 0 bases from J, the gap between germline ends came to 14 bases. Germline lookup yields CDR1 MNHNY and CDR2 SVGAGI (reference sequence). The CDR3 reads CASSAQGRTSYEQYF. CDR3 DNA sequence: TGTGCCAGCAGTGCACAGGGTAGGACCTCCTACGAGCAGTACTTC.

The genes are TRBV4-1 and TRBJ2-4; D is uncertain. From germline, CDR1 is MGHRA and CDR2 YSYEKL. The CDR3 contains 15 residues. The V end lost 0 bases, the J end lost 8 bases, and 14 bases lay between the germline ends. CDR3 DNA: TGCGCCAGCAGCCAAGATCTTGGGGTTAGGCACATTCAGTACTTC. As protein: CASSQDLGVRHIQYF.

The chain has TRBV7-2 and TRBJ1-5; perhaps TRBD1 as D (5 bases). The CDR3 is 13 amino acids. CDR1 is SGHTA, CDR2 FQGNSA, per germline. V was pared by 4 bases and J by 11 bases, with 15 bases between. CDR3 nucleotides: TGTGCCAGCAGCTCAGATAGTATCAGGGCCCAGCATTTT. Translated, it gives CASSSDSIRAQHF.

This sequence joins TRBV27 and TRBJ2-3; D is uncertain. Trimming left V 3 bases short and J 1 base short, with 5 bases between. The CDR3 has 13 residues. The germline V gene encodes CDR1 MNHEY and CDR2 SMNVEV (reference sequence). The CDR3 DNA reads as TGTGCCAGCAGTTTGGTGGGCACAGATACGCAGTATTTT. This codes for CASSLVGTDTQYF.

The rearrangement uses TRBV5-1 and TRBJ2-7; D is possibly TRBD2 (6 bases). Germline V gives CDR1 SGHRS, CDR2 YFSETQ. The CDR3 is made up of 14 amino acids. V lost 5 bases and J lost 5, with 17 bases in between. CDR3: CASSRGSGPNEQYF. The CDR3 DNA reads TGCGCCAGCAGTCGGGGAAGCGGGCCCAACGAGCAGTACTTC.